This entry concerns a single TCR beta chain. Its antigen is not yet known. Base-call qualities are not available, and no considerably larger clone is one nucleotide away. TCRbeta CDR3 regions were amplified from genomic DNA using the immunoSEQ Assay, a bias-controlled multiplex PCR. Per the source publication's procedure: Nucleated cell counts per sample were estimated from amplification of reference gene primers within the assay. To quantify the absolute abundance of each unique TCRbeta CDR3 rearrangement, sequence reads were collapsed and filtered. For each sample, productive Simpson clonality was calculated as the square root of Simpson's diversity index over productive rearrangements. TCRdb provides this immuneACCESS table in a form limited to in-frame rearrangements. Some clones are lacking; in checked studies, under half of them reflect an unresolved V gene, and why the rest are absent is not known. V, J and clone size reflect that table, while D and trimming were determined from the DNA. Across this sample there are approximately 290,000 clones, with roughly 88% seen only once. About 1% of the sample is held by the ten biggest clonotypes.

At one collaborating source in Seattle, patients were enrolled during active infection and were followed longitudinally through the course of disease. Collaborating institutions collected whole blood in K2EDTA tubes following their own protocols. For TCRbeta analysis, collaborators shipped samples as frozen whole blood, isolated PBMCs, or DNA extracted from either of those sample types. The CDR3, cysteine through phenylalanine, is 15 amino acids long. The CDR3 DNA has 45 bases and is translated from base 1. Ends trimmed: V by 3 bases, J by 3 bases; bases unmatched to a gene: 2. The germline V gene provides CDR1 KGHDR and CDR2 SFDVKD. This sample was taken from a study of blood T cell repertoires in COVID-19 (dated by TCRdb to 2019 to 2021). About the study as a whole: Collaborator samples came from the United States, Italy and Spain and covered acute and convalescent phases of COVID-19. The dataset comprised deeply sampled blood TCRbeta repertoires from subjects exposed to, actively infected with, or recovered from COVID-19. The samples were drawn from the first 160 participants of the ongoing ImmuneRACE study and from more than 1,000 subjects provided by 6 global collaborators. The material from the prospective study consisted of cDNA or gDNA derived from T cells, B-cell-depleted T cells, or PBMCs. A freely available public database, intended as a resource for researchers studying the immune response to SARS-CoV-2, is where the repertoires were released. HLA class I and class II types, where available, came from metadata supplied by the sample provider rather than from assay-based typing. A de-identified subject ID, COVID-19 status, age in years and sex were almost always included in the sample metadata. Paper-wide results and their limitations: The quantity of clinical and demographic metadata differed by source and by participant and was supplied without curation.

The receptor was isolated from a human donor with COVID-19, enrolled during active disease. The donor label of this sample is uncertain. This chain joins TRBV24-1 to TRBJ2-2, with 8 middle bases fitting TRBD1. Material: peripheral blood. The DNA sequence follows: TGTGCCACCAGTGATAGGACAGGGCACACCGGGGAGCTGTTTTTT. It translates as CATSDRTGHTGELFF.